The 23 T cell receptor beta chains below were found in one sample sequenced in a study of blood T cell repertoires in COVID-19. Assay: immunoSEQ multiplex PCR; the TCRdb copy retains only in-frame clones and omits some. The repertoire includes over 45,000 clones, roughly 90% of them detected once, and about 4.2% sits in the top ten. Sequencing was performed on peripheral blood. Every receptor here comes from a middle-aged man with acute or convalescent COVID-19.

The V and J genes are TRBV12-3 or TRBV12-4 and TRBJ2-7, with D unclear. The CDR3 runs to 12 residues. The V and J ends lost 3 bases and 3 bases respectively, with 6 bases between them. As DNA, the CDR3 is TGTGCCAGCAGTTTTTTTAACTACGAGCAGTACTTC. Translating gives CASSFFNYEQYF.

The genes are TRBV9 and TRBJ1-4; D gene unclear. Trimming took 0 bases from V and 3 from J, leaving 6 bases between them. CDR3 length equals 14 residues. Germline lookup yields CDR1 SGDLS and CDR2 YYNGEE. The CDR3 DNA reads TGTGCCAGCAGCGTAGAGAGGTCTAATGAAAAACTGTTTTTT. It translates to CASSVERSNEKLFF.

The rearrangement joins TRBV4-1 to TRBJ1-5; D is unclear. Germline CDR1 reads MGHRA; CDR2 reads YSYEKL. CDR3 length equals 12 residues. Trimming took off 1 base at V and 4 bases at J, with 2 bases between the two ends. The CDR3 DNA follows: TGCGCCAGCAGCCAAGTAAATCAGCCCCAGCATTTT. Its translation: CASSQVNQPQHF.

The rearrangement joins TRBV11-3 to TRBJ2-5; 11 bases line up with TRBD2. Germline V gene lookup returns CDR1 SGHNT and CDR2 YENEEA. This CDR3 comprises 14 residues. Germline trimming cut 5 bases from V and 5 bases from J; bases unmatched to any gene: 4. CDR3 region: CASSISGRGETQYF. In nucleotides, the CDR3 is TGTGCCAGCAGCATTAGCGGGAGGGGCGAGACCCAGTACTTC.

The V and J genes are TRBV12-3 or TRBV12-4 and TRBJ2-7; tentatively, D is TRBD2 (5 bases). The CDR3 has 13 amino acids. Between the trimmed V and J ends, which lost 3 bases and 1 base, there was a span of 7 bases. As DNA, the CDR3 is TGTGCCAGCAGTTTCGGACTTTCCTACGAGCAGTACTTC. Protein product: CASSFGLSYEQYF.

This chain connects TRBV15 to TRBJ1-1; the D is unclear. From germline, CDR1 is LNHNV and CDR2 YYDKDF (reference sequence). Trimming removed 0 bases at V and 1 base at J, with 12 bases between. The CDR3 sequence is 16 residues long. The CDR3 loop reads CATSRDFRGGNTEAFF. Here the CDR3 DNA reads TGTGCCACCAGCAGAGATTTCCGGGGTGGGAACACTGAAGCTTTCTTT.

The V call is TRBV5-1, the J call TRBJ1-2; 9 positions match TRBD1. Germline V gene sequence: CDR1 SGHRS, CDR2 YFSETQ. V dropped 4 bases and J dropped 3; count of bases not matched to a gene: 4. This CDR3 region has 14 residues. The CDR3 bases are TGCGCCAGCAGCGAGGACAGGGGATACTATGGCTACACCTTC. Translating gives CASSEDRGYYGYTF.

V gene TRBV18 combines with J gene TRBJ2-1, with 8 nucleotides matching TRBD1. The CDR3 sequence is 14 residues long. Germline trimming cut 4 bases from V and 1 base from J; bases unmatched to any gene: 0. Germline CDR1 and CDR2: KGHSH and LQKENI. The CDR3 sequence is CASSRQGSYNEQFF. CDR3 DNA: TGTGCCAGCTCACGACAGGGGTCCTACAATGAGCAGTTCTTC. The full variable domain, with the rest looked up from reference TRBV18 and TRBJ2-1, is NAGVMQNPRHLVRRRGQEARLRCSPMKGHSHVYWYRQLPEEGLKFMVYLQKENIIDESGMPKERFSAEFPKEGPSILRIQQVVRGDSAAYFCASSRQGSYNEQFFGPGTRLTVL.

This clone appeared once. The J gene is TRBJ2-2, the V gene TRBV27; 8 nucleotides line up with TRBD2. The CDR3 is 16 residues long. Losses at the gene ends were 3 bases for V and 1 base for J; bases not matched to a gene: 4. The germline V gene has CDR1 MNHEY and CDR2 SMNVEV (reference sequence). CDR3 sequence: CASSLTGLENTGELFF. The CDR3 DNA reads as TGTGCCAGCAGTTTGACGGGACTAGAGAACACCGGGGAGCTGTTTTTT.

The J gene is TRBJ1-5, the V gene TRBV5-6, with D maybe TRBD1 (5 bases). The ends were cut back, 1 base at V and 1 base at J, with 9 bases in the middle. The CDR3 consists of 15 residues. Looked up from germline, CDR1 is SGHDT and CDR2 is YYEEEE. CDR3 nucleotides: TGTGCCAGCAGCTTGAAGGGGATAAGCAATCAGCCCCAGCATTTT. This sequence encodes CASSLKGISNQPQHF.

The rearrangement links TRBV21-1 to TRBJ1-5; the table calls TRBD1, which could not be checked here. TRBV21-1 corresponds to a pseudogene. There are 17 residues in the CDR3. This CDR3 reads CASSAGQEEYSNQPQHF. CDR3 DNA: TGTGCCAGCAGCGCCGGACAGGAAGAATATAGCAATCAGCCCCAGCATTTT.

The chain employs TRBV2 and TRBJ1-1, with TRBD1 as a possible D gene (5 bases). CDR3 length: 13 amino acids. In germline, CDR1 is SNHLY, CDR2 FYNNEI. Trimming shortened V by 11 bases and J by 1 base, and 14 bases separated the two germline ends. The CDR3 DNA reads as TGTGCCGGTAGACAGTCCCCGAACACTGAAGCTTTCTTT. Its translation: CAGRQSPNTEAFF.

The chain is built from TRBV11-3 and TRBJ2-7; the match to TRBD1 covers 7 bases. V lost 1 base and J lost 4; bases outside the gene matches: 4. From germline, CDR1 is SGHNT and CDR2 YENEEA. There are 14 residues in the CDR3. This CDR3 is CASSLGGQAYEQYF. CDR3 DNA: TGTGCCAGCAGCTTAGGAGGACAGGCTTACGAGCAGTACTTC. Full variable domain (remainder filled in from reference TRBV11-3 and TRBJ2-7): EAGVVQSPRYKIIEKKQPVAFWCNPISGHNTLYWYLQNLGQGPELLIRYENEEAVDDSQLPKDRFSAERLKGVDSTLKIQPAELGDSAVYLCASSLGGQAYEQYFGPGTRLTVT.

The rearrangement links TRBV11-2 to TRBJ2-1; weak D call: TRBD1 (6 bases). V lost 5 bases and J 4 bases, leaving 12 bases between the germline ends. The length of the CDR3 is 14 residues. From germline, CDR1 is SGHAT and CDR2 FQNNGV. The CDR3 region is CASSPDRKYNEQFF. The CDR3 region has the DNA TGTGCCAGCAGCCCGGACAGAAAATACAATGAGCAGTTCTTC.

The rearrangement uses TRBV30 and TRBJ2-4, with 8 nucleotides matching TRBD1. The CDR3 totals 14 residues. V gave up 2 bases and J gave up 3 bases; unmatched junction bases: 3. Germline V lookup: CDR1 GTSNPN, CDR2 SVGIG (reference sequence). CDR3 in amino acids: CAWSRTGSKNIQYF. The CDR3, as DNA: TGTGCCTGGAGTAGGACAGGGAGCAAAAACATTCAGTACTTC. The full variable domain, rest sourced from reference TRBV30 and TRBJ2-4, is SQTIHQWPATLVQPVGSPLSLECTVEGTSNPNLYWYRQAAGRGLQLLFYSVGIGQISSEVPQNLSASRPQDRQFILSSKKLLLSDSGFYLCAWSRTGSKNIQYFGAGTRLSVL.

The rearrangement links TRBV5-1 to TRBJ2-2; D perhaps matches TRBD1 (5 bases). Per germline, CDR1 SGHRS and CDR2 YFSETQ. V lost 6 bases, J lost 2 bases, and 14 bases lay in between. This CDR3 has 15 residues. The chain's CDR3 is CASTPDRTNTGELFF. CDR3 nucleotide sequence: TGCGCCAGCACTCCTGACAGAACAAACACCGGGGAGCTGTTTTTT. Using reference TRBV5-1 and TRBJ2-2 for the parts outside the CDR3, the full variable domain is KAGVTQTPRYLIKTRGQQVTLSCSPISGHRSVSWYQQTPGQGLQFLFEYFSETQRNKGNFPGRFSGRQFSNSRSEMNVSTLELGDSALYLCASTPDRTNTGELFFGEGSRLTVL.

The J gene is TRBJ1-4, the V gene TRBV19, with unresolved D. CDR3 length: 13 residues. Germline V CDR1 and CDR2: LNHDA, SQIVND (reference sequence). The ends were cut back, 5 bases at V and 7 bases at J, with 11 bases in the middle. The CDR3 spells CASSFGRLEKLFF. As DNA, the CDR3 is TGTGCCAGTAGTTTCGGGAGGCTTGAAAAACTGTTTTTT.

This sequence joins TRBV30 and TRBJ1-1; D is unresolved. CDR1 is GTSNPN, CDR2 SVGIG, per germline (reference sequence). This CDR3 comprises 11 residues. The ends were cut back, 4 bases at V and 3 bases at J, with 6 bases in the middle. In DNA, the CDR3 is TGTGCCTGGACCTATTACACTGAAGCTTTCTTT. Encoded protein: CAWTYYTEAFF.

V and J are TRBV14 and TRBJ2-3; TRBD2 matches at 10 bases. This CDR3 spans 20 amino acids. Germline CDR1 and CDR2: SGHDN and FVKESK. Germline trimming cut 0 bases from V and 5 bases from J; bases unmatched to any gene: 17. The CDR3 loop is CASSQDFGRLLAGVRDTQYF. The DNA for the CDR3 is TGTGCCAGCAGCCAAGATTTCGGCCGTTTGCTAGCGGGAGTGAGAGATACGCAGTATTTT.

The chain's CDR3 is CASSVGQGFNEQYF. The CDR3 nucleotides are TGTGCCAGCAGCGTAGGACAGGGGTTCAACGAGCAGTACTTC. This rearrangement joins TRBV9 to TRBJ2-7, with 8 bases that match TRBD1. The J segment lost 5 bases and the V segment lost 0 bases, leaving 4 bases of the junction unmatched. The CDR3 has 14 residues. The V gene's germline CDR1 is SGDLS and CDR2 YYNGEE. The complete variable domain, with remaining parts taken from reference TRBV9 and TRBJ2-7, reads DSGVTQTPKHLITATGQRVTLRCSPRSGDLSVYWYQQSLDQGLQFLIQYYNGEERAKGNILERFSAQQFPDLHSELNLSSLELGDSALYFCASSVGQGFNEQYFGPGTRLTVT.

V gene TRBV7-2 combines with J gene TRBJ2-3; 7 positions agree with TRBD2. With V trimmed by 5 bases and J by 0 bases, 5 bases remained unmatched. The CDR3 is 15 amino acids. The germline V gene encodes CDR1 SGHTA and CDR2 FQGNSA. CDR3 sequence (DNA): TGTGCCAGCAGCCGGGGACTACCTAGCACAGATACGCAGTATTTT. This translates into CASSRGLPSTDTQYF.

V gene TRBV19 combines with J gene TRBJ2-1; D may be TRBD2 (7 bases). V lost 8 bases, J lost 9 bases, and 23 bases lay in between. The germline gives CDR1 LNHDA, CDR2 SQIVND (reference sequence). The CDR3 totals 15 residues. The CDR3 DNA is TGTGCCAGTGGGGGCTTGGGGACTACGGTTGCTGAGCAGTTCTTC. It specifies CASGGLGTTVAEQFF.

This CDR3 is CSVEPTGGSMKRADTQYF. For the CDR3, the DNA is TGCAGCGTTGAACCGACAGGGGGAAGCATGAAGCGGGCAGATACGCAGTATTTT. The V gene is TRBV29-1, the J gene TRBJ2-3; TRBD1 matches 9 bases. The junction had 16 bases not matched to a gene; V was cut back by 2 bases and J by 4 bases. This CDR3 is built from 18 residues. Germline-derived CDR1 and CDR2 are SQVTM and ANQGSEA.